These 7 T cell receptor beta chains originate from one sample sequenced in a study of graft-versus-host responses after intestinal transplantation. Which antigens these TCRs recognize remains unknown. Method: immunoSEQ multiplex PCR; TCRdb's copy keeps in-frame clones and lacks some. The sample shows some 110,000 clones, around nine tenths of them seen only once. Sequenced here: unstimulated CD4+ T cells sorted from spleen or lymph node cells, sampled before intestinal transplant. These receptors originate from a human donor who received an intestinal transplant.

The chain employs TRBV7-9 and TRBJ2-3, with 11 bases fitting TRBD1. J lost 0 bases, V lost 5 bases, and 10 bases had no gene match. Germline V gene lookup returns CDR1 SEHNR and CDR2 FQNEAQ (reference sequence). This CDR3 comprises 18 residues. The DNA of the CDR3 is TGTGCCAGCAGCGTACGGGACAGGGGGTCCCCTAGCACAGATACGCAGTATTTT. Protein product: CASSVRDRGSPSTDTQYF.

The V gene is TRBV29-1, the J gene TRBJ2-5; 11 bases match TRBD1. Per the germline V gene, CDR1 is SQVTM and CDR2 is ANQGSEA. J was trimmed by 4 bases and V by 6 bases; bases with no gene match: 1. The CDR3 has 12 residues. CDR3 region: CSVGTGGETQYF. The CDR3 DNA follows: TGCAGCGTGGGGACAGGGGGAGAGACCCAGTACTTC.

This clone was seen just once. The chain combines TRBV7-2 with TRBJ2-1; 8 bases line up with TRBD2. The CDR3 loop spans 15 amino acids. Trimming cost V 1 base and J 4 bases; bases outside gene matches: 3. The germline CDR1 and CDR2 sequences are SGHTA and FQGNSA. The DNA for the CDR3 is TGTGCCAGCAGCTTAGACCGGGGGGGGTACAATGAGCAGTTCTTC. It translates to CASSLDRGGYNEQFF.

This clone has only one observation. The chain couples TRBV5-6 to TRBJ1-2, with D perhaps TRBD1 (6 bases). V was clipped by 4 bases and J by 2 bases, with 9 bases between them. Looked up from germline, CDR1 is SGHDT and CDR2 is YYEEEE. This CDR3 has 13 residues. CDR3 sequence reads: CASSHDRNYGYTF. CDR3 in DNA: TGTGCCAGCAGCCACGACAGGAACTATGGCTACACCTTC.

The CDR3, as DNA: TGTGCCAGCCGGGACAGGGGGCAGGATGGCTACACCTTC. It encodes CASRDRGQDGYTF. V is TRBV19 and J is TRBJ1-2; TRBD1 aligns across 12 bases. This CDR3 region has 13 residues. Germline loops: CDR1 LNHDA, CDR2 SQIVND (reference sequence). Trimming took 9 bases from V and 6 from J; bases not matched to a gene: 5.

This chain connects TRBV27 to TRBJ2-7; the D gene is possibly TRBD1 (6 bases). The CDR3 has 13 residues. Trimming took off 4 bases at V and 3 bases at J, with 10 bases between the two ends. CDR1 and CDR2 from the germline V gene are MNHEY and SMNVEV (reference sequence). The CDR3 spells CASSWGTNYEQYF. The DNA for the CDR3 is TGTGCCAGCAGTTGGGGGACAAACTACGAGCAGTACTTC.

This clone was recorded only once. The chain couples TRBV7-6 to TRBJ1-3; no definite D call. The ends were cut back, 1 base at V and 4 bases at J, with 11 bases in the middle. The CDR3 is made up of 15 amino acids. Germline lookup yields CDR1 SGHVS and CDR2 FNYEAQ. The CDR3 sequence: CASSLGGFLGNTIYF. The CDR3 region has the DNA TGTGCCAGCAGCTTAGGAGGGTTTCTAGGAAACACCATATATTTT.